This passage covers 15 T cell receptor beta chains from one sample sequenced in a study of blood T cell repertoires in COVID-19. Using immunoSEQ multiplex PCR, the repertoire was profiled, and TCRdb retains in-frame clones only, with some absent. The sample includes fewer than 200,000 clones, 88% seen only once; the top ten take roughly 2%. Material for sequencing was peripheral blood. The receptors come from a man aged 45-65 years who had recovered from COVID-19.

The gene calls are TRBV18 and TRBJ1-6; tentative D call: TRBD1 (5 bases). The CDR3 runs to 14 residues. Trimming left V 3 bases short and J 5 bases short, with 8 bases between. Germline V gene sequence: CDR1 KGHSH, CDR2 LQKENI. The DNA of the CDR3 is TGTGCCAGCTCACCGGGGCAGCATAATTCACCCCTCCACTTT. It encodes CASSPGQHNSPLHF.

The chain recombines TRBV15 with TRBJ2-3, with 9 bases fitting TRBD2. From germline, CDR1 is LNHNV and CDR2 YYDKDF (reference sequence). The CDR3 has 15 amino acids. J gave up 5 bases and V 6 bases, and 9 bases lay outside the gene matches. In nucleotides, the CDR3 is TGTGCCACCAGACCGAGGGCGGGGGGGGAAGATACGCAGTATTTT. Translation gives CATRPRAGGEDTQYF.

V is TRBV2 and J is TRBJ1-2, with a possible D match to TRBD1 (5 bases). Trimming removed 4 bases from V and 2 bases from J, with 8 bases in between. Germline values: CDR1 SNHLY, CDR2 FYNNEI. This CDR3 spans 13 amino acids. CDR3 amino acids: CASSGQLNYGYTF. Written as DNA, the CDR3 is TGTGCCAGCAGTGGACAGCTGAACTATGGCTACACCTTC.

As to this clone: Germline is not matched at one junction end, which may reflect a read error. The rearrangement links TRBV24-1 to TRBJ2-2, with 11 nucleotides matching TRBD2. The CDR3 consists of 17 residues. The germline CDR1 and CDR2 sequences are KGHDR and SFDVKD. The CDR3 spells CAARRRLAGMNTGELFF. CDR3 DNA sequence: TGTGCCGCCAGGCGTCGACTAGCGGGAATGAACACCGGGGAGCTGTTTTTT.

This clone was observed a single time. The chain uses TRBV4-3 and TRBJ1-2; 10 bases fit TRBD1. V lost 9 bases, J lost 2 bases, and 3 bases stayed unmatched. This CDR3 contains 13 residues. Per the germline V gene, CDR1 is LGHNA and CDR2 is YSLEER. DNA of the CDR3: TGCGCCAGGCCGGGACAGGGGAACTATGGCTACACCTTC. It codes for CARPGQGNYGYTF.

The chain employs TRBV7-2 and TRBJ2-1; TRBD2 might be the D (6 bases). The CDR3 loop spans 15 amino acids. Germline assignment: CDR1 SGHTA and CDR2 FQGNSA. V was trimmed by 5 bases and J by 5 bases, leaving 16 bases between them. The CDR3: CASSPAGSINNEQFF. Here the CDR3 DNA reads TGTGCCAGCAGCCCGGCGGGGTCGATAAACAATGAGCAGTTCTTC.

This clone has just a few counts. The J gene is TRBJ1-3, the V gene TRBV7-6, with 9 nucleotides matching TRBD1. CDR1 SGHVS and CDR2 FNYEAQ come from the germline V gene. Trimming cost V 5 bases and J 4 bases; bases outside gene matches: 9. The CDR3 runs to 16 residues. The CDR3 sequence is CASSDPRTGAGNTIYF. CDR3 bases: TGTGCCAGCAGCGACCCCCGGACAGGGGCGGGAAACACCATATATTTT.

This clone has just one count. V gene TRBV19 combines with J gene TRBJ2-2; 12 nucleotides match TRBD2. Germline V gene data show CDR1 as LNHDA and CDR2 as SQIVND (reference sequence). After removal of 9 bases from V and 2 bases from J, the junction contained 10 bases not matched to a gene. This CDR3 has 17 residues. The CDR3 here is CASDRASGGANTGELFF. CDR3 nucleotide sequence: TGTGCCAGCGATCGGGCTAGCGGGGGGGCTAACACCGGGGAGCTGTTTTTT.

The chain employs TRBV19 and TRBJ1-5, with 8 positions matching TRBD1. CDR3 length: 15 amino acids. Germline V gives CDR1 LNHDA, CDR2 SQIVND (reference sequence). V was clipped by 6 bases and J by 6 bases; unmatched bases: 10. In DNA, the CDR3 is TGTGCCAGTAGCCCCAACAGGGGGGTGAGTCAGCCCCAGCATTTT. It encodes CASSPNRGVSQPQHF.

The chain is built from TRBV5-5 and TRBJ2-3; maybe TRBD2 (5 bases). Per the germline V gene, CDR1 is SGHKS and CDR2 is YYEKEE (reference sequence). V was cut by 4 bases and J by 2 bases, with 14 bases left in between. CDR3 size: 15 residues. CDR3 bases: TGTGCCAGCAGCCGTGGAGGACCAGACACAGATACGCAGTATTTT. Its protein product is CASSRGGPDTDTQYF.

In this sample, this clone turned up a few times. The J gene is TRBJ2-3, the V gene TRBV29-1; D is unclear. Germline V gives CDR1 SQVTM, CDR2 ANQGSEA. The germline V and J ends were trimmed by 7 bases and 4 bases, with 9 bases remaining between them. The CDR3 loop spans 11 amino acids. The DNA of the CDR3 is TGCAGCGGACAATATGCAGATACGCAGTATTTT. As protein: CSGQYADTQYF.

V gene TRBV6-5 combines with J gene TRBJ2-2, with 7 bases lining up with TRBD2. CDR3 length: 15 residues. CDR1 and CDR2 from the germline V gene are MNHEY and SVGAGI. Trimming removed 2 bases from V and 7 bases from J; junction bases left unmatched: 7. The CDR3 region has the DNA TGTGCCAGCAGTTACAATTGGGGGGAGGGCGGGGAGCTGTTTTTT. Translated: CASSYNWGEGGELFF.

The table lists this clone with a count of one. The chain carries TRBV5-5 and TRBJ1-4; D unresolved. Trimming took off 4 bases at V and 0 bases at J, with 10 bases between the two ends. There are 15 residues in the CDR3. Germline-derived CDR1 and CDR2 are SGHKS and YYEKEE (reference sequence). Here the CDR3 reads CASSRLVATNEKLFF. As DNA, the CDR3 is TGTGCCAGCAGCAGATTAGTTGCAACTAATGAAAAACTGTTTTTT.

This clone was observed a few times. The CDR3 sequence: CASSYSASGPYEQYF. The CDR3 DNA reads as TGTGCCAGCAGTTACTCGGCTAGCGGTCCCTACGAGCAGTACTTC. V usage is TRBV6-5 and J usage is TRBJ2-7; 7 bases fit TRBD2. This CDR3 comprises 15 residues. Germline CDR1 reads MNHEY; CDR2 reads SVGAGI. The V segment lost 0 bases and the J segment 2 bases; nucleotides outside the gene matches: 4.

The chain has TRBV30 and TRBJ1-2; TRBD1 aligns across 7 bases. V gave up 0 bases and J gave up 2 bases; unmatched junction bases: 9. The V gene's germline CDR1 is GTSNPN and CDR2 SVGIG (reference sequence). CDR3 length equals 16 residues. The CDR3 sequence: CAWSVPPSTGNYGYTF. In DNA form, the CDR3 reads TGTGCCTGGAGTGTACCCCCCTCGACAGGGAACTATGGCTACACCTTC.